This is a list of T cell receptor beta chains from one sample in a study of shared clonotypes between healthy human individuals. Libraries were prepared by immunoSEQ multiplex PCR; TCRdb keeps only in-frame clonotypes and omits some of them. The data contain some 1,900,000 clones, about 95% of them singletons. The sample was naive CD8+ T cells sorted from blood. Receptors were obtained from a man between 18 and 29 years old in good health. CDR3s include the opening cysteine and the closing phenylalanine or tryptophan. D genes are given only for firm matches.

CDR3 protein: CASSIDRRAYEQYF; CDR3 DNA: TGTGCCAGCAGTATCGACAGACGGGCCTACGAGCAGTACTTC; V gene: TRBV27; D gene: .; J gene: TRBJ2-7
CDR3 protein: CASSLLGARGTDTQYF; CDR3 DNA: TGTGCCAGCAGTTTACTGGGGGCTCGGGGCACAGATACGCAGTATTTT; V gene: TRBV27; D gene: .; J gene: TRBJ2-3
CDR3 protein: CASSWDRGLEKLFF; CDR3 DNA: TGTGCCAGCAGCTGGGACAGGGGGCTTGAAAAACTGTTTTTT; V gene: TRBV7-9; D gene: TRBD1; J gene: TRBJ1-4
CDR3 protein: CASSFQGAGDTIYF; CDR3 DNA: TGTGCCAGCAGCTTTCAGGGGGCTGGGGACACCATATATTTT; V gene: TRBV5-6; D gene: TRBD1; J gene: TRBJ1-3
CDR3 protein: CASSFETLGDTQYF; CDR3 DNA: TGCGCCAGCAGCTTTGAGACATTGGGAGATACGCAGTATTTT; V gene: TRBV5-1; D gene: .; J gene: TRBJ2-3
CDR3 protein: CASSPSGSTDTQYF; CDR3 DNA: TGTGCCAGCAGTCCTAGCGGTAGCACAGATACGCAGTATTTT; V gene: TRBV9; D gene: TRBD2; J gene: TRBJ2-3
CDR3 protein: CASSPWTSGTYEQYF; CDR3 DNA: TGTGCCAGTAGTCCTTGGACTAGCGGGACCTACGAGCAGTACTTC; V gene: TRBV19; D gene: TRBD2; J gene: TRBJ2-7
CDR3 protein: CASSESRTGNSPLHF; CDR3 DNA: TGCGCCAGCAGTGAGTCAAGAACAGGGAATTCACCCCTCCACTTT; V gene: TRBV10-1; D gene: .; J gene: TRBJ1-6
CDR3 protein: CASLEEPSSYNSPLHF; CDR3 DNA: TGTGCCAGCCTGGAGGAGCCGAGCTCCTATAATTCACCCCTCCACTTT; V gene: TRBV28; D gene: .; J gene: TRBJ1-6
CDR3 protein: CASSSTSGGASSTDTQYF; CDR3 DNA: TGTGCCAGCAGCTCCACTAGCGGGGGGGCTTCTAGCACAGATACGCAGTATTTT; V gene: TRBV7-9; D gene: TRBD2; J gene: TRBJ2-3
CDR3 protein: CASSFTGSGSYNEQFF; CDR3 DNA: TGTGCCAGCAGTTTCACTGGATCCGGTTCCTACAATGAGCAGTTCTTC; V gene: TRBV27; D gene: .; J gene: TRBJ2-1
CDR3 protein: CASSQDLAGWTQPQHF; CDR3 DNA: TGCGCCAGCAGCCAAGATCTTGCAGGGTGGACTCAGCCCCAGCATTTT; V gene: TRBV4-3; D gene: .; J gene: TRBJ1-5
CDR3 protein: CASSLRDLDFGSGTGHEQYF; CDR3 DNA: TGTGCCAGCAGTTTAAGGGACCTTGATTTTGGTAGCGGGACAGGGCACGAGCAGTACTTC; V gene: TRBV28; D gene: .; J gene: TRBJ2-7
CDR3 protein: CASSSSGRIYEQYF; CDR3 DNA: TGTGCCAGCAGCAGCTCGGGCCGGATCTACGAGCAGTACTTC; V gene: TRBV5-6; D gene: .; J gene: TRBJ2-7
CDR3 protein: CASGRGQGASNEQFF; CDR3 DNA: TGTGCCAGCGGGAGGGGACAGGGGGCATCGAATGAGCAGTTCTTC; V gene: TRBV6-6; D gene: TRBD1; J gene: TRBJ2-1
CDR3 protein: CASSTGRLDYGYTF; CDR3 DNA: TGTGCCAGCAGCACGGGACGGCTGGACTATGGCTACACCTTC; V gene: TRBV9; D gene: .; J gene: TRBJ1-2
CDR3 protein: CASSLGHGEQYF; CDR3 DNA: TGTGCCAGCAGTTTGGGACATGGGGAGCAGTACTTC; V gene: TRBV27; D gene: .; J gene: TRBJ2-7
CDR3 protein: CASSPRQATQETQYF; CDR3 DNA: TGTGCCAGCAGTCCTCGACAGGCCACTCAAGAGACCCAGTACTTC; V gene: TRBV27; D gene: .; J gene: TRBJ2-5
CDR3 protein: CASSTRLAGVQETQYF; CDR3 DNA: TGTGCCAGCAGTACCCGACTAGCGGGGGTCCAAGAGACCCAGTACTTC; V gene: TRBV27; D gene: TRBD2; J gene: TRBJ2-5
CDR3 protein: CASSYPRRAYYGYTF; CDR3 DNA: TGTGCCAGCAGTTACCCTCGCAGGGCATACTATGGCTACACCTTC; V gene: TRBV28; D gene: .; J gene: TRBJ1-2
CDR3 protein: CASSIVVMTGDTEAFF; CDR3 DNA: TGTGCCAGTAGTATAGTAGTGATGACAGGGGACACTGAAGCTTTCTTT; V gene: TRBV19; D gene: TRBD1; J gene: TRBJ1-1
CDR3 protein: CASSESWTETSTDTQYF; CDR3 DNA: TGTGCCAGCAGTGAATCGTGGACAGAAACTAGCACAGATACGCAGTATTTT; V gene: TRBV2; D gene: .; J gene: TRBJ2-3
CDR3 protein: CASSLVRGMESTEAFF; CDR3 DNA: TGTGCCAGCAGCTTAGTACGGGGTATGGAGAGCACTGAAGCTTTCTTT; V gene: TRBV11-2; D gene: .; J gene: TRBJ1-1
CDR3 protein: CASSLDRVMSGANVLTF; CDR3 DNA: TGTGCCAGCAGTTTGGACAGGGTCATGTCTGGGGCCAACGTCCTGACTTTC; V gene: TRBV28; D gene: TRBD1; J gene: TRBJ2-6
CDR3 protein: CASSPGGKGAYEQYF; CDR3 DNA: TGTGCCAGCTCACCTGGGGGGAAGGGGGCCTACGAGCAGTACTTC; V gene: TRBV18; D gene: .; J gene: TRBJ2-7
CDR3 protein: CASSGENPYEQYF; CDR3 DNA: TGCGCCAGCAGTGGGGAGAACCCCTACGAGCAGTACTTC; V gene: TRBV10-1; D gene: .; J gene: TRBJ2-7
CDR3 protein: CASSLVLGGDYGYTF; CDR3 DNA: TGTGCCAGCAGCTTAGTCTTAGGGGGCGACTATGGCTACACCTTC; V gene: TRBV7-2; D gene: TRBD1; J gene: TRBJ1-2
CDR3 protein: CASIPRDRDYEQYF; CDR3 DNA: TGTGCCAGCATCCCCCGGGACAGGGATTACGAGCAGTACTTC; V gene: TRBV6-4; D gene: TRBD1; J gene: TRBJ2-7
CDR3 protein: CASSVAREYGYTF; CDR3 DNA: TGTGCCAGCAGCGTCGCCAGGGAATATGGCTACACCTTC; V gene: TRBV28; D gene: .; J gene: TRBJ1-2
CDR3 protein: CASSPERLNEKLFF; CDR3 DNA: TGTGCCAGCAGCCCCGAAAGGTTAAATGAAAAACTGTTTTTT; V gene: TRBV11-2; D gene: .; J gene: TRBJ1-4
CDR3 protein: CASSTSGSPGELFF; CDR3 DNA: TGTGCCAGCAGTACTAGCGGGAGTCCCGGGGAGCTGTTTTTT; V gene: TRBV27; D gene: TRBD2; J gene: TRBJ2-2
CDR3 protein: CASSLLGGLNNEQFF; CDR3 DNA: TGTGCCAGCAGTTTACTTGGGGGGCTGAACAATGAGCAGTTCTTC; V gene: TRBV27; D gene: .; J gene: TRBJ2-1
CDR3 protein: CAWSVPGAEQYF; CDR3 DNA: TGTGCCTGGAGTGTACCGGGGGCTGAGCAGTACTTC; V gene: TRBV30; D gene: .; J gene: TRBJ2-5
CDR3 protein: CASSLVGGGQETQYF; CDR3 DNA: TGTGCCAGCAGCTTAGTTGGCGGGGGCCAAGAGACCCAGTACTTC; V gene: TRBV7-9; D gene: TRBD2; J gene: TRBJ2-5
CDR3 protein: CASSQVYSGESEQYF; CDR3 DNA: TGCGCCAGCAGCCAAGTATACTCCGGGGAGAGTGAGCAGTACTTC; V gene: TRBV4-3; D gene: .; J gene: TRBJ2-7
CDR3 protein: CATSRDWQGNYGYTF; CDR3 DNA: TGTGCCACCAGCAGAGATTGGCAGGGTAACTATGGCTACACCTTC; V gene: TRBV15; D gene: .; J gene: TRBJ1-2
CDR3 protein: CASNEGGGTEAFF; CDR3 DNA: TGTGCCAGCAATGAGGGAGGTGGCACTGAAGCTTTCTTT; V gene: TRBV27; D gene: .; J gene: TRBJ1-1
CDR3 protein: CAWSGQGAGNQPQHF; CDR3 DNA: TGTGCCTGGAGTGGACAGGGGGCGGGAAATCAGCCCCAGCATTTT; V gene: TRBV30; D gene: TRBD1; J gene: TRBJ1-5
CDR3 protein: CASSERTGGNEQYF; CDR3 DNA: TGTGCCAGCAGTGAACGGACAGGGGGGAACGAGCAGTACTTC; V gene: TRBV27; D gene: TRBD1; J gene: TRBJ2-7
CDR3 protein: CASSKESELAGGFSYEQYF; CDR3 DNA: TGTGCCAGCAGCAAAGAGAGTGAACTAGCGGGGGGATTCTCCTACGAGCAGTACTTC; V gene: TRBV21-1; D gene: .; J gene: TRBJ2-7